A selection of T cell receptor beta chains follows, all from one sample in a study of CD8 T cells in ankylosing spondylitis. A single record per CDR3 protein comes from TCRdb applying MiXCR to the 5' RACE reads. The table has about 400,000 distinct CDR3 sequences, under 25% seen once. The sequenced material came from blood, either unsorted or a sorted T cell fraction (not recorded which). All receptors come from a male donor with ankylosing spondylitis. Both conserved end residues are part of each CDR3. The order of the fields is J gene, V gene, CDR3 length, D gene, clone size, CDR3 protein, CDR3 DNA. A D gene is named only where the DNA matches it firmly. Not every row has a clone size; where given, it reads once, few, many or a size class.

j_gene: TRBJ1-1
v_gene: TRBV4-3
len: 13
d_gene: NA
abundance: few
CDR3aa: CASRMEGRAEAFF
CDR3nt: TGCGCCAGCCGAATGGAAGGACGGGCTGAAGCTTTCTTT

j_gene: TRBJ1-4
v_gene: TRBV3-1
len: 15
d_gene: NA
abundance: NA
CDR3aa: CASSPTGTVNEKLFF
CDR3nt: TGTGCCAGCAGCCCGACCGGGACGGTTAATGAAAAACTGTTTTTT

j_gene: TRBJ1-5
v_gene: TRBV20-1
len: 16
d_gene: NA
abundance: few
CDR3aa: CSASLGAWVGDQPQHF
CDR3nt: TGCAGTGCTAGCCTAGGGGCCTGGGTTGGGGATCAGCCCCAGCATTTT

j_gene: TRBJ2-1
v_gene: TRBV4-2
len: 16
d_gene: TRBD2
abundance: many
CDR3aa: CASSQGVGRALGEQFF
CDR3nt: TGTGCCAGCAGCCAAGGCGTCGGGAGGGCCTTAGGTGAGCAGTTCTTC

j_gene: TRBJ2-7
v_gene: TRBV7-9
len: 16
d_gene: TRBD2
abundance: NA
CDR3aa: CASSPQTSGYSYEQYF
CDR3nt: TGTGCCAGCAGCCCCCAGACTAGCGGATACTCCTACGAGCAGTACTTC

j_gene: TRBJ2-7
v_gene: TRBV28
len: 15
d_gene: TRBD1
abundance: few
CDR3aa: CASRYSGTGGNEQYF
CDR3nt: TGTGCCAGCAGATACTCCGGGACAGGCGGGAACGAGCAGTACTTC

j_gene: TRBJ2-7
v_gene: TRBV5-1
len: 13
d_gene: NA
abundance: NA
CDR3aa: CASSQQFSYEQYF
CDR3nt: TGCGCCAGCAGCCAACAGTTTTCCTACGAGCAGTACTTC

j_gene: TRBJ2-1
v_gene: TRBV21-1
len: 21
d_gene: NA
abundance: many
CDR3aa: CASTPGGGRGLAESSYNEQFF
CDR3nt: TGTGCCAGCACCCCAGGGGGGGGGCGAGGACTAGCGGAGAGCTCCTACAATGAGCAGTTCTTC

j_gene: TRBJ2-5
v_gene: TRBV2
len: 14
d_gene: TRBD1
abundance: NA
CDR3aa: CASRLRGSQETQYF
CDR3nt: TGTGCCAGCAGACTCAGGGGGTCGCAAGAGACCCAGTACTTC

j_gene: TRBJ1-1
v_gene: TRBV5-1
len: 13
d_gene: NA
abundance: few
CDR3aa: CASSSVLNTEAFF
CDR3nt: TGCGCCAGCAGCTCCGTCCTGAACACTGAAGCTTTCTTT

j_gene: TRBJ1-2
v_gene: TRBV12-3/TRBV12-4
len: 16
d_gene: NA
abundance: NA
CDR3aa: CASTSGAFLGYYGYTF
CDR3nt: TGTGCCAGCACCTCAGGGGCCTTTCTGGGGTACTATGGCTACACCTTC

j_gene: TRBJ2-7
v_gene: TRBV20-1
len: 15
d_gene: TRBD2
abundance: once
CDR3aa: CSVKKGLAGVWEQYF
CDR3nt: TGCAGTGTTAAAAAGGGACTAGCGGGAGTATGGGAGCAGTACTTC

j_gene: TRBJ2-7
v_gene: TRBV3-1
len: 15
d_gene: NA
abundance: few
CDR3aa: CASSSRESGTYEQYF
CDR3nt: TGTGCCAGCAGCTCGCGTGAGAGCGGAACCTACGAGCAGTACTTC

j_gene: TRBJ2-2
v_gene: TRBV6-5
len: 17
d_gene: TRBD1
abundance: few
CDR3aa: CASSYARRTGGTGELFF
CDR3nt: TGTGCCAGCAGTTACGCTCGAAGGACAGGGGGAACCGGGGAGCTGTTTTTT

j_gene: TRBJ1-5
v_gene: TRBV20-1
len: 11
d_gene: NA
abundance: few
CDR3aa: CSASRVQPQHF
CDR3nt: TGCAGTGCTAGTCGGGTCCAGCCCCAGCATTTT

j_gene: TRBJ2-5
v_gene: TRBV18
len: 15
d_gene: NA
abundance: NA
CDR3aa: CASSVQVEAQETQYF
CDR3nt: TGTGCCAGCTCAGTCCAGGTAGAAGCACAAGAGACCCAGTACTTC

j_gene: TRBJ2-1
v_gene: TRBV20-1
len: 15
d_gene: TRBD2
abundance: few
CDR3aa: CSAPIAGTSYNEQFF
CDR3nt: TGCAGTGCTCCCATAGCGGGAACGTCCTACAATGAGCAGTTCTTC

j_gene: TRBJ2-2
v_gene: TRBV9
len: 17
d_gene: NA
abundance: few
CDR3aa: CASSVFPPTTNTGELFF
CDR3nt: TGTGCCAGCAGCGTTTTTCCTCCTACCACGAACACCGGGGAGCTGTTTTTT

j_gene: TRBJ2-7
v_gene: TRBV7-2
len: 15
d_gene: NA
abundance: NA
CDR3aa: CASSFDPRAAYEQYF
CDR3nt: TGTGCCAGCAGCTTCGATCCGCGGGCCGCCTACGAGCAGTACTTC

j_gene: TRBJ2-7
v_gene: TRBV7-2
len: 15
d_gene: NA
abundance: NA
CDR3aa: CASSSWRSRDYEQYF
CDR3nt: TGTGCCAGCAGCTCGTGGAGGAGCCGGGACTACGAGCAGTACTTC

j_gene: TRBJ2-1
v_gene: TRBV24-1
len: 18
d_gene: NA
abundance: few
CDR3aa: CATSDLSYGRGSYNEQFF
CDR3nt: TGTGCCACCAGTGATTTGTCGTACGGCCGTGGGTCCTACAATGAGCAGTTCTTC

j_gene: TRBJ2-1
v_gene: TRBV14
len: 15
d_gene: TRBD2
abundance: NA
CDR3aa: CASSQGLAGLGEQFF
CDR3nt: TGTGCCAGCAGCCAGGGACTAGCGGGTCTGGGGGAGCAGTTCTTC

j_gene: TRBJ2-7
v_gene: TRBV6-5
len: 14
d_gene: NA
abundance: NA
CDR3aa: CASSYDRLSYEQYF
CDR3nt: TGTGCCAGCAGTTACGACAGGCTAAGCTACGAGCAGTACTTC

j_gene: TRBJ2-1
v_gene: TRBV29-1
len: 13
d_gene: NA
abundance: few
CDR3aa: CSVETPYYNEQFF
CDR3nt: TGCAGCGTTGAGACCCCTTATTACAATGAGCAGTTCTTC

j_gene: TRBJ1-2
v_gene: TRBV5-1
len: 15
d_gene: NA
abundance: NA
CDR3aa: CASSLGQLANYGYTF
CDR3nt: TGCGCCAGCAGCTTGGGACAGCTGGCTAACTATGGCTACACCTTC

j_gene: TRBJ2-1
v_gene: TRBV20-1
len: 17
d_gene: TRBD2
abundance: few
CDR3aa: CSASIPSGTSGRDEQFF
CDR3nt: TGCAGTGCTAGCATACCATCCGGAACTAGCGGGAGAGACGAGCAGTTCTTC

j_gene: TRBJ2-3
v_gene: TRBV6-1
len: 13
d_gene: NA
abundance: many
CDR3aa: CASRLPASDTQYF
CDR3nt: TGTGCCAGCAGATTGCCTGCATCAGATACGCAGTATTTT

j_gene: TRBJ1-4
v_gene: TRBV28
len: 18
d_gene: NA
abundance: once
CDR3aa: CASSLPGAGTPKGSSLFF
CDR3nt: TGTGCCAGCAGTCTGCCCGGTGCAGGGACCCCGAAAGGGAGTAGTCTGTTTTTT

j_gene: TRBJ2-7
v_gene: TRBV28
len: 13
d_gene: NA
abundance: NA
CDR3aa: CASSLGGVDEQYF
CDR3nt: TGTGCCAGCAGTTTAGGTGGGGTGGACGAGCAGTACTTC

j_gene: TRBJ2-3
v_gene: TRBV28
len: 16
d_gene: NA
abundance: NA
CDR3aa: CASSPIGRRSADTQYF
CDR3nt: TGTGCCAGCAGTCCAATCGGTCGGAGGAGCGCAGATACGCAGTATTTT

j_gene: TRBJ2-3
v_gene: TRBV11-2
len: 15
d_gene: TRBD2
abundance: few
CDR3aa: CASSFSGRDLVTQYF
CDR3nt: TGTGCCAGCAGCTTTAGCGGGAGGGATTTGGTTACGCAGTATTTT

j_gene: TRBJ1-5
v_gene: TRBV6-1
len: 14
d_gene: TRBD1
abundance: few
CDR3aa: CASTRRQGDQPQHF
CDR3nt: TGTGCCAGCACCCGGAGGCAGGGGGATCAGCCCCAGCATTTT

j_gene: TRBJ2-3
v_gene: TRBV18
len: 13
d_gene: NA
abundance: NA
CDR3aa: CASSPSGRDTQYF
CDR3nt: TGTGCCAGCTCACCCAGTGGGAGAGATACGCAGTATTTT

j_gene: TRBJ2-3
v_gene: TRBV20-1
len: 15
d_gene: TRBD2
abundance: few
CDR3aa: CSASRLAGGTDTQYF
CDR3nt: TGCAGTGCTAGTAGGTTGGCGGGAGGGACAGATACGCAGTATTTT

j_gene: TRBJ2-1
v_gene: TRBV29-1
len: 13
d_gene: NA
abundance: few
CDR3aa: CSSGGVAHNEQFF
CDR3nt: TGCAGCTCCGGAGGGGTAGCCCACAATGAGCAGTTCTTC

j_gene: TRBJ2-1
v_gene: TRBV20-1
len: 12
d_gene: TRBD2
abundance: few
CDR3aa: CSVLAMYNEQFF
CDR3nt: TGCAGTGTACTAGCGATGTACAATGAGCAGTTCTTC

j_gene: TRBJ2-7
v_gene: TRBV7-2
len: 14
d_gene: NA
abundance: NA
CDR3aa: CASSLTYYSYEQYF
CDR3nt: TGTGCCAGCAGCTTAACGTACTACTCCTACGAGCAGTACTTC

j_gene: TRBJ2-7
v_gene: TRBV29-1
len: 13
d_gene: TRBD2
abundance: NA
CDR3aa: CSALAGAIYEQYF
CDR3nt: TGCAGCGCCCTAGCGGGAGCGATCTACGAGCAGTACTTC

j_gene: TRBJ1-2
v_gene: TRBV6-1
len: 14
d_gene: TRBD1
abundance: NA
CDR3aa: CASSEDRDDYGYTF
CDR3nt: TGTGCCAGCAGCGAAGACAGGGATGACTATGGCTACACCTTC